These T cell receptor beta chains were read from a single sample in a study of identical twins. TCRdb reanalysed the 5' RACE reads using MiXCR and keeps one entry per CDR3 protein. The data show fewer than 500,000 distinct CDR3 sequences, about 24% seen once. These same data were also listed under a study on T cells expressing NK-cell markers.

The sample comprised CD4+ T cells sorted from blood. These receptor sequences come from a woman aged 18-35 years in good health. CDR3s include the opening cysteine and the closing phenylalanine or tryptophan. The D gene is left open where the match is weak. A clone size is listed for some rows: how often the clone was seen (once, few, many), or a class if it is expanded.

clone size: .; J gene: TRBJ2-1; V gene: TRBV11-3; D gene: .; CDR3 protein: CASRQTHEQFF; CDR3 DNA: TGTGCCAGCAGACAGACCCATGAGCAGTTCTTC
clone size: .; J gene: TRBJ2-3; V gene: TRBV20-1; D gene: TRBD1; CDR3 protein: CSAPDRAPDTQYF; CDR3 DNA: TGCAGTGCTCCAGACAGGGCCCCAGATACGCAGTATTTT
clone size: few; J gene: TRBJ1-5; V gene: TRBV20-1; D gene: .; CDR3 protein: CSARGSYGAASNQPQHF; CDR3 DNA: TGCAGTGCTAGAGGGTCCTATGGGGCGGCTAGCAATCAGCCCCAGCATTTT
clone size: .; J gene: TRBJ2-1; V gene: TRBV29-1; D gene: TRBD2; CDR3 protein: CSVKRGGYGNEQFF; CDR3 DNA: TGCAGCGTAAAACGGGGGGGCTATGGCAATGAGCAGTTCTTC
clone size: few; J gene: TRBJ2-1; V gene: TRBV6-5; D gene: .; CDR3 protein: CASSPRSHEQFF; CDR3 DNA: TGTGCCAGCAGTCCCCGGAGCCATGAGCAGTTCTTC
clone size: .; J gene: TRBJ2-1; V gene: TRBV6-2/TRBV6-3; D gene: .; CDR3 protein: CASNPAGSSYNEQFF; CDR3 DNA: TGTGCCAGCAACCCCGCAGGGAGCTCCTACAATGAGCAGTTCTTC
clone size: few; J gene: TRBJ2-3; V gene: TRBV19; D gene: .; CDR3 protein: CASSIAGYYTDTQYF; CDR3 DNA: TGTGCCAGTAGTATAGCGGGATATTACACAGATACGCAGTATTTT
clone size: .; J gene: TRBJ2-1; V gene: TRBV5-6; D gene: .; CDR3 protein: CASRSPGFEQFF; CDR3 DNA: TGTGCCAGCAGGTCACCGGGGTTTGAGCAGTTCTTC
clone size: .; J gene: TRBJ2-2; V gene: TRBV10-3; D gene: TRBD1; CDR3 protein: CATSTPGTAGELFF; CDR3 DNA: TGTGCCACCTCCACGCCCGGGACAGCCGGGGAGCTGTTTTTT
clone size: .; J gene: TRBJ2-7; V gene: TRBV5-5; D gene: .; CDR3 protein: CASSLEGQDLYEQYF; CDR3 DNA: TGTGCCAGCAGCTTGGAGGGGCAGGACCTCTACGAGCAGTACTTC
clone size: .; J gene: TRBJ2-5; V gene: TRBV9; D gene: .; CDR3 protein: CASSEGSQNQETQYF; CDR3 DNA: TGTGCCAGCAGCGAAGGCAGCCAAAACCAAGAGACCCAGTACTTC
clone size: few; J gene: TRBJ2-7; V gene: TRBV20-1; D gene: TRBD1; CDR3 protein: CSARGDSNPYEQYF; CDR3 DNA: TGCAGTGCTAGGGGGGACAGCAACCCCTACGAGCAGTACTTC
clone size: .; J gene: TRBJ2-5; V gene: TRBV20-1; D gene: .; CDR3 protein: CSSTKIQETQYF; CDR3 DNA: TGCAGTTCTACCAAGATACAAGAGACCCAGTACTTC
clone size: .; J gene: TRBJ1-5; V gene: TRBV7-2; D gene: TRBD1; CDR3 protein: CASSLVQGRNQPQHF; CDR3 DNA: TGTGCCAGCAGCTTAGTACAGGGGAGAAATCAGCCCCAGCATTTT
clone size: .; J gene: TRBJ2-7; V gene: TRBV20-1; D gene: TRBD2; CDR3 protein: CSAQTPSGGEQYF; CDR3 DNA: TGCAGTGCCCAGACGCCTAGCGGGGGCGAGCAGTACTTC
clone size: few; J gene: TRBJ1-4; V gene: TRBV15; D gene: .; CDR3 protein: CATSRGGQNEKLFF; CDR3 DNA: TGTGCCACCAGCAGAGGAGGACAGAATGAAAAACTGTTTTTT
clone size: .; J gene: TRBJ1-5; V gene: TRBV10-2; D gene: TRBD1; CDR3 protein: CASSPGRGPYQPQHF; CDR3 DNA: TGCGCCAGCAGTCCCGGCAGGGGGCCTTATCAGCCCCAGCATTTT
clone size: .; J gene: TRBJ2-5; V gene: TRBV7-2; D gene: .; CDR3 protein: CASSPLGSETQYF; CDR3 DNA: TGTGCCAGCAGCCCACTTGGTTCGGAGACCCAGTACTTC
clone size: .; J gene: TRBJ2-1; V gene: TRBV7-2; D gene: .; CDR3 protein: CASSLATQRNEQFF; CDR3 DNA: TGTGCCAGCAGCTTAGCGACCCAGCGGAATGAGCAGTTCTTC
clone size: few; J gene: TRBJ2-2; V gene: TRBV2; D gene: .; CDR3 protein: CASSIRGTPTGELFF; CDR3 DNA: TGTGCCAGCAGCATAAGGGGGACCCCAACCGGGGAGCTGTTTTTT
clone size: .; J gene: TRBJ2-7; V gene: TRBV10-3; D gene: TRBD1; CDR3 protein: CAISDPGQGDSYEQYF; CDR3 DNA: TGTGCCATCAGTGACCCCGGGCAGGGGGACTCCTACGAGCAGTACTTC
clone size: .; J gene: TRBJ1-4; V gene: TRBV29-1; D gene: TRBD1; CDR3 protein: CSVGDRVTEKLFF; CDR3 DNA: TGCAGCGTTGGGGACAGGGTAACCGAAAAACTGTTTTTT
clone size: .; J gene: TRBJ2-5; V gene: TRBV2; D gene: TRBD2; CDR3 protein: CASRGFETSSQETQYF; CDR3 DNA: TGTGCCAGCAGGGGGTTTGAGACTAGCAGTCAAGAGACCCAGTACTTC
clone size: few; J gene: TRBJ1-1; V gene: TRBV3-1; D gene: .; CDR3 protein: CASSLWASRAFF; CDR3 DNA: TGTGCCAGCAGCCTTTGGGCCTCCCGCGCTTTCTTT
clone size: .; J gene: TRBJ2-7; V gene: TRBV5-6; D gene: TRBD1; CDR3 protein: CASSLEKDRRYYYEQYF; CDR3 DNA: TGTGCCAGCAGCTTGGAAAAGGACAGGCGATACTACTACGAGCAGTACTTC
clone size: .; J gene: TRBJ2-5; V gene: TRBV27; D gene: TRBD2; CDR3 protein: CATTSASGSTSETQYF; CDR3 DNA: TGTGCCACCACTTCCGCTAGCGGGAGTACATCGGAGACCCAGTACTTC
clone size: few; J gene: TRBJ2-5; V gene: TRBV5-1; D gene: TRBD2; CDR3 protein: CASSLGTGGQRETQYF; CDR3 DNA: TGCGCCAGCAGCCTTGGTACGGGAGGGCAACGAGAGACCCAGTACTTC
clone size: few; J gene: TRBJ2-7; V gene: TRBV6-2/TRBV6-3; D gene: TRBD2; CDR3 protein: CASRTSGYYEQYF; CDR3 DNA: TGTGCCAGCAGAACTAGCGGGTACTACGAGCAGTACTTC
clone size: .; J gene: TRBJ2-2; V gene: TRBV7-2; D gene: TRBD1; CDR3 protein: CASSSRDSSPGELFF; CDR3 DNA: TGTGCCAGCAGCTCCCGGGACAGTAGTCCCGGGGAGCTGTTTTTT
clone size: .; J gene: TRBJ2-1; V gene: TRBV5-6; D gene: .; CDR3 protein: CASSLGSGDEQFF; CDR3 DNA: TGTGCCAGCAGCTTGGGATCCGGAGATGAGCAGTTCTTC
clone size: .; J gene: TRBJ2-2; V gene: TRBV6-1; D gene: .; CDR3 protein: CASGRDTNTGELFF; CDR3 DNA: TGTGCCAGCGGCCGGGACACTAACACCGGGGAGCTGTTTTTT
clone size: .; J gene: TRBJ1-1; V gene: TRBV5-1; D gene: .; CDR3 protein: CASSPGTSDTEAFF; CDR3 DNA: TGCGCCAGCAGCCCCGGGACGTCCGACACTGAAGCTTTCTTT